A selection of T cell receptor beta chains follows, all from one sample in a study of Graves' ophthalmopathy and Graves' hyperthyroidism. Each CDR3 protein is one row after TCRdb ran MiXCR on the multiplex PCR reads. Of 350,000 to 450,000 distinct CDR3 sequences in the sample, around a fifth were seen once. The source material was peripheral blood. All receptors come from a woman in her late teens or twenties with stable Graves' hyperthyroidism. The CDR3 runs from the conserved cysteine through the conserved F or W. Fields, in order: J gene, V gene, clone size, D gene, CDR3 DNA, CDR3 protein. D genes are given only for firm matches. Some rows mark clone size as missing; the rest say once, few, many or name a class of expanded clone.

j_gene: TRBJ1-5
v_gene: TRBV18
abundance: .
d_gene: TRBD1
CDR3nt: TGTGCCAGCTCACCAGGGACAGGGGGCGGTCAGCCCCAGCATTTT
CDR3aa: CASSPGTGGGQPQHF

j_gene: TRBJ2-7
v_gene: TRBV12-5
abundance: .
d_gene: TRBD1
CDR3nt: TGTGCTAGTGGTTTGGCTACGGGACAGGGGGCGAGGGAGCAGTACTTC
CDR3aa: CASGLATGQGAREQYF

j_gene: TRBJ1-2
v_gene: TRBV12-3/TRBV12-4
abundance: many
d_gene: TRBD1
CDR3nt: TGTGCCAGCAGCGACAGGGGAAGAGATGGCTACACCTTC
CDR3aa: CASSDRGRDGYTF

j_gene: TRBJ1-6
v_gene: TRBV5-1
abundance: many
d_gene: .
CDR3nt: TGCGCCAGCAGCTTGTCTACAGGGAATTCACCCCTCCACTTT
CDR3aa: CASSLSTGNSPLHF

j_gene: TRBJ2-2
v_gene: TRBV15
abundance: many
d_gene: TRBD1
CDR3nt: TGTGCCACCAAAACAGGGGTGGACACCGGGGAGCTGTTTTTT
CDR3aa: CATKTGVDTGELFF

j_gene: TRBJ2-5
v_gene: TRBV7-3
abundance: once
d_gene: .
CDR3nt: TGTGCCAGCAGCTTAAGACGGGGGGCACAAGAGACCCAGTACTTC
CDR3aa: CASSLRRGAQETQYF

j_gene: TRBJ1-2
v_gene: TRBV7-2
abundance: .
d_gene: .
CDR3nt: TGTGCCAGCAGCCGAACGTGGGTACCCGATTATGGCTACACCTTC
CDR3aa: CASSRTWVPDYGYTF

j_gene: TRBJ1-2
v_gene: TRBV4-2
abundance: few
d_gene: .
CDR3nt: TGTGCCAGCAGCCAAGAGCGAGGGGGCTATGGCTACACCTTC
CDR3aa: CASSQERGGYGYTF

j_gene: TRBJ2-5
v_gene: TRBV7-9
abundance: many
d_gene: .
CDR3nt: TGTGCCAGCAGCTTAGGGCGGATACAAGAGACCCAGTACTTC
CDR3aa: CASSLGRIQETQYF

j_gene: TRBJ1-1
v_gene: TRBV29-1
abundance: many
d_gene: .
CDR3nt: TGCAGCGCCGCGGGCGGTGGGCACACTGAAGCTTTCTTT
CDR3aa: CSAAGGGHTEAFF

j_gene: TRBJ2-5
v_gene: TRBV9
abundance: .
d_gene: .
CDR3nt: TGTGCCAGCAGCGTAGCCTCTAGCGTACAAGAGACCCAGTACTTC
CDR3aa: CASSVASSVQETQYF

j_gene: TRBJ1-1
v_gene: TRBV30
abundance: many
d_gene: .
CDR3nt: TGTGCCTGGAGTGTACGGGTCTATAGGGGGGAAGCTTTCTTT
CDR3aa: CAWSVRVYRGEAFF

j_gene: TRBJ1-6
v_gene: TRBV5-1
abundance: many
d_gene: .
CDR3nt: TGCGCCAGCAGCTTGGTGTCAGGCGGAGATTCACCCCTCCACTTT
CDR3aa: CASSLVSGGDSPLHF

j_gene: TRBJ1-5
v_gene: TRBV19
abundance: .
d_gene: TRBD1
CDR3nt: TGTGCCAGTACATCCCGAGGGGGCAGGCAGCCCCAGCATTTT
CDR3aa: CASTSRGGRQPQHF

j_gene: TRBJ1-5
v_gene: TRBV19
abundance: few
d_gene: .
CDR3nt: TGTACCAGTAGTATGTTGGGAAGCAATCAGCCCCAGCATTTT
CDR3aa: CTSSMLGSNQPQHF

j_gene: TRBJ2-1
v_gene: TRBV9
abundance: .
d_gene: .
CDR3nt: TGTGCCAGCAGCGTAGTCGGTTCGGCCTACAATGAGCAGTTCTTC
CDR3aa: CASSVVGSAYNEQFF

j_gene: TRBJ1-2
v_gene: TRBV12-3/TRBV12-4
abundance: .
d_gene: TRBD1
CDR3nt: TGTGCCAGCAGTCCCGGACAGGGGGAGACTAACTATGGCTACACCTTC
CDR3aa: CASSPGQGETNYGYTF

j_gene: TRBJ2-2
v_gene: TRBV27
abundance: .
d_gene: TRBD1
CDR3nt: TGTGCCAGCAAGCGGGGACAGGGGACCACCGGGGAGCTGTTTTTT
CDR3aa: CASKRGQGTTGELFF

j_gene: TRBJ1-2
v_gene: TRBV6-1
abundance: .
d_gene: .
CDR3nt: TGTGCCAGCAGTCCGAACGACTATCACGGCTACACCTTC
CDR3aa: CASSPNDYHGYTF

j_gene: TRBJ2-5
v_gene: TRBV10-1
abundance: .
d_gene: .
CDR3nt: TGCGCCAGCAGTGATGGGGGGAAGGGGACCCAGTACTTC
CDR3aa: CASSDGGKGTQYF

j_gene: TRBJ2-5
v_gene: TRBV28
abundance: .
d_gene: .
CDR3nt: TGTGCCAGCACCAGAGGAGGGAAAAAGACCCAGTACTTC
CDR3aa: CASTRGGKKTQYF

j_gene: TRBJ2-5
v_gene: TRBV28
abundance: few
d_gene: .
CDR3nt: TGTGCCAGCAGTCATATAACTCCGAGCGGGTTACAAGAGACCCAGTACTTC
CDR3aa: CASSHITPSGLQETQYF

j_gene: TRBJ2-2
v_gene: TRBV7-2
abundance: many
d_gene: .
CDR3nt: TGTGCCAGCAGCTTAGGCTCGGCAGGGTGGTTTGAAGACACCGGGGAGCTGTTTTTT
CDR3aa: CASSLGSAGWFEDTGELFF

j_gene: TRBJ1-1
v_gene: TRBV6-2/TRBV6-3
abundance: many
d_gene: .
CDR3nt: TGTGCCAGCAGTTCTTTCGGACAGGAAGCTTTCTTT
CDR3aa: CASSSFGQEAFF

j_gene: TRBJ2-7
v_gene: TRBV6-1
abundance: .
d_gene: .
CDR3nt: TGTGCCAGCAGTGAACACAGCTCCTACGAGCAGTACTTC
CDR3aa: CASSEHSSYEQYF

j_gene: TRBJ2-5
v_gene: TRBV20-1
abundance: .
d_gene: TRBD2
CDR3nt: TGCAGTGCTAGAGATCAGGGACTAGCGGGGGGAGAGACCCAGTACTTC
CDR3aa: CSARDQGLAGGETQYF

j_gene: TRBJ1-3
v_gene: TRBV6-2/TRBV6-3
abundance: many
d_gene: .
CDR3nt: TGTGCCAGCAGAAGACCCGGGACGTTCTCTGGAAACACCATATATTTT
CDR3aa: CASRRPGTFSGNTIYF

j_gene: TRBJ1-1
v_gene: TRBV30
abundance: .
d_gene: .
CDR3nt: TGTGCCGTCGAAGGCGGGACCGAAGCTTTCTTT
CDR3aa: CAVEGGTEAFF

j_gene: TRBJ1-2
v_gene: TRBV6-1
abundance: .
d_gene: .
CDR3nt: TGTGCCAGCAGTGAAGCGACGGGGGAAGCACACTATGGCTACACCTTC
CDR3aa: CASSEATGEAHYGYTF

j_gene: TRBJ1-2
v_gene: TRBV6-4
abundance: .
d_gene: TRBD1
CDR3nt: TGTGCCAGCAGGCCAACAGGGGAAGGTGGCTACACCTTC
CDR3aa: CASRPTGEGGYTF

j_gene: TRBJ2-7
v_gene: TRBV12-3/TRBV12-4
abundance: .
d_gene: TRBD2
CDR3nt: TGTGCCAGCAGGGGACTAGCGGTGGGGGAGCAGTACTTC
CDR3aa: CASRGLAVGEQYF

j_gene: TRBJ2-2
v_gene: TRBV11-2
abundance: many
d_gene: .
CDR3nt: TGTGCCAGCAGCTCCAAAACGGGGCTTGGCACCGGGGAGCTGTTTTTT
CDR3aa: CASSSKTGLGTGELFF

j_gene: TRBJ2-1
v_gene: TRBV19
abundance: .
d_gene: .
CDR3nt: TGTGCCAGTCGGACCTTTCCCCTAGGCAATGAGCAGTTCTTC
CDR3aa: CASRTFPLGNEQFF

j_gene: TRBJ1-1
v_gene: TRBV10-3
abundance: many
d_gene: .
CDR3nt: TGTGCCATCAGCACCCGGAACACTGAAGCTTTCTTT
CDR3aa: CAISTRNTEAFF

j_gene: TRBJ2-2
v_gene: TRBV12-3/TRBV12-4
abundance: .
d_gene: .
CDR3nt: TGTGCCAGCAGTCCCTTCCCCCACATGGACGCTGGGTCCGGGGAGCTGTTTTTT
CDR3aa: CASSPFPHMDAGSGELFF

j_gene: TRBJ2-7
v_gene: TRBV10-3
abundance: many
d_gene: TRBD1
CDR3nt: TGTGCCATCAAAACCGGGACAGGCACCTACGAGCAGTACTTC
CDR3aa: CAIKTGTGTYEQYF

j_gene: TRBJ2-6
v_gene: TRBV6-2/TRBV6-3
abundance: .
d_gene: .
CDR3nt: TGTGCCAGCAGTTGGTACACGGTCTTTGGGGCCAACGTTCTGACTTTC
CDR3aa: CASSWYTVFGANVLTF

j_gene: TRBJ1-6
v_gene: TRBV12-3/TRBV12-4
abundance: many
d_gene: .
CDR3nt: TGTGCCAGCACCTGGGGCAGCAGCTCCTATAATTCACCCCTCCACTTT
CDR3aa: CASTWGSSSYNSPLHF

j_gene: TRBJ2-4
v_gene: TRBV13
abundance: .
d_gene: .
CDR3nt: TGTGCCAGCAGCTCCCGACGGATGGGGGCGACAAACATTAAGTACTTC
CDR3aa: CASSSRRMGATNIKYF

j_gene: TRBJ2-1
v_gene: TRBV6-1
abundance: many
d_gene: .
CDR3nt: TGTGCCAGCAGTGGGGCAGGTCCGGACGCCTACAATGAGCAGTTCTTC
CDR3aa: CASSGAGPDAYNEQFF

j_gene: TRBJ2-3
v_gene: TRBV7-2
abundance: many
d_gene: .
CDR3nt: TGTGCCAGCACCAGCACAGATACGCAGTATTTT
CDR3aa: CASTSTDTQYF

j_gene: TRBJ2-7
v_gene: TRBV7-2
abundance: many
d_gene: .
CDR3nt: TGTGCCAGCAGCCCTACTGTAGCGGAGCCCCTCGAGCAGTACTTC
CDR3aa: CASSPTVAEPLEQYF

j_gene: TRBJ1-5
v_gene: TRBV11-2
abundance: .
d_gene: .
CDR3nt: TGTGCCAGCAGCCGCAGCGGGGGCTATAGCAATCAGCCCCAGCATTTT
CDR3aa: CASSRSGGYSNQPQHF

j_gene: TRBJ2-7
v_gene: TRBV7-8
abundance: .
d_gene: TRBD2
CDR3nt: TGTGCCAGCAGCTTAGGGCCTAGCGGGAGCCATCCAGGCGAGCAGTACTTC
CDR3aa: CASSLGPSGSHPGEQYF

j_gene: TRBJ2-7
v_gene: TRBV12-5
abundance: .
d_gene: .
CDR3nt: TGTGCTAGTGGTCCAAGCTCCTACGAGCAGTACTTC
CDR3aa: CASGPSSYEQYF

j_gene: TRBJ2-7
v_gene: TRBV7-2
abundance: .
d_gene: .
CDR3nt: TGTGCCAGCAGCTCATCCCTTGGGACGGCCTACGAGCAGTACTTC
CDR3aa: CASSSSLGTAYEQYF